Listed below are T cell receptor beta chains from one sample, sequenced in a study of cytomegalovirus exposure and HLA in healthy donors. The method was immunoSEQ multiplex PCR; TCRdb's version includes in-frame clones alone and lacks a portion of them. This sample has 95,000 to 100,000 clones, with about 80% found just once. Specimen: PBMCs. The receptor set was obtained from a man aged 40-55 years in good health and CMV-seronegative. Both conserved end residues are part of each CDR3. D genes are given only for firm matches. A clone size is listed for some rows: how often the clone was seen (once, few, many), or a class if it is expanded.

V: TRBV7-8
D: TRBD1
J: TRBJ1-3
size: medium-sized
DNA: TGTGCCAGCAGTTTCGGGGACAGCGGAGTAGGAAACACCATATATTTT
CDR3: CASSFGDSGVGNTIYF

V: TRBV7-9
D: TRBD1
J: TRBJ2-7
size: -
DNA: TGTGCCAGCAGCCCAAGGACAGGCATGCAGGTGGAGCAGTACTTC
CDR3: CASSPRTGMQVEQYF

V: TRBV28
D: -
J: TRBJ2-1
size: -
DNA: TGTGCCAGCAGTTTAAGCGGTCTGAGCTCCTACAATGAGCAGTTCTTC
CDR3: CASSLSGLSSYNEQFF

V: TRBV30
D: TRBD2
J: TRBJ2-7
size: -
DNA: TGTGCCCTAAGCGGGGGGCGAACCTACGAGCAGTACTTC
CDR3: CALSGGRTYEQYF

V: TRBV28
D: -
J: TRBJ1-6
size: -
DNA: TGTGCCAGCAACGGGGTTTCTAATAATTCACCCCTCCACTTT
CDR3: CASNGVSNNSPLHF

V: TRBV4-2
D: -
J: TRBJ2-7
size: -
DNA: TGTGCCAGCAGCCAAGACTACAGGTACGAGCAGTACTTC
CDR3: CASSQDYRYEQYF

V: TRBV30
D: TRBD1
J: TRBJ1-6
size: -
DNA: TGTGCCTGGTCGACAGGGGACTCACCCCTCCACTTT
CDR3: CAWSTGDSPLHF

V: TRBV7-9
D: TRBD2
J: TRBJ2-1
size: few
DNA: TGTGCCAGCAGCTTAGGTCTGCGGGAGAACTACAATGAGCAGTTCTTC
CDR3: CASSLGLRENYNEQFF

V: TRBV5-6
D: -
J: TRBJ1-2
size: once
DNA: TGTGCCAGCAGCTTGGTTCGGGAAGAGGGTGGCTACACCTTC
CDR3: CASSLVREEGGYTF

V: TRBV5-1
D: -
J: TRBJ1-3
size: -
DNA: TGCGCCAGCAGCCCGGGGTACAGCTTGTCGGGAAACACCATATATTTT
CDR3: CASSPGYSLSGNTIYF

V: TRBV7-6
D: -
J: TRBJ2-7
size: -
DNA: TGTGCCAGCAGCTTAATTTTCGACGAGCAGTACTTC
CDR3: CASSLIFDEQYF